This TCR beta chain is drawn from a study of blood T cell repertoires in COVID-19 (TCRdb year 2020). A note on the overall study: Samples covering the acute and convalescent phases of COVID-19 were provided by collaborators in the United States, Italy and Spain. The material from the prospective study consisted of cDNA or gDNA derived from T cells, B-cell-depleted T cells, or PBMCs. Subjects who had been exposed to COVID-19, were actively infected with it, or had recovered from it provided the deeply sampled blood TCRbeta repertoires that made up the dataset. A freely available public database, intended as a resource for researchers studying the immune response to SARS-CoV-2, is where the repertoires were released. Samples were obtained from the ongoing ImmuneRACE study (first 160 participants) and from about 1,300 subjects provided by 6 global collaborators. Nearly every sample came with metadata listing a de-identified subject ID, COVID-19 status, age in years and sex. Where available, HLA class I and class II types were obtained from metadata supplied by the sample provider rather than from assay-based typing.

A note on this clone: Its specific antigen is unknown. Base-call qualities are not available, and no considerably larger clone is one nucleotide away.

Each collaborating institution followed its own protocols to collect whole blood in K2EDTA tubes. For TCRbeta analysis, collaborators shipped samples in one of three forms: frozen whole blood, isolated PBMCs, or DNA extracted from either of those sample types. The full study reports these points: The quantity of clinical and demographic metadata differed by source and by participant and was supplied without curation.

The immunoSEQ Assay, a bias-controlled multiplex PCR, was used to amplify TCRbeta CDR3 regions from genomic DNA. Regarding the original processing steps: Within the assay, amplification of reference gene primers was used to estimate how many nucleated cells each sample contained. To quantify the absolute abundance of each unique TCRbeta CDR3 rearrangement, sequence reads were collapsed and filtered. Productive Simpson clonality was computed per sample as the square root of Simpson's diversity index over productive rearrangements. TCRdb retrieved this table from immuneACCESS and kept in-frame rearrangements only. Not all clones are present; in checked studies, unresolved V genes account for under half, and no reason is known for the remainder. The D gene and trimming were derived from the DNA, and the V and J assignments and clone size from that table. The sample includes approximately 110,000 clones, with just over 85% observed a single time. 0.88% of the sample is taken by the ten largest.

Trimming at the junction amounts to 10 bases on V and 1 base on J, and the germline ends lie 12 bases apart. Based on the germline V gene (reference sequence), the CDR1 and CDR2 sequences are LNHDA and SQIVND. The CDR3, from cysteine to phenylalanine, totals 13 residues. Only the CDR3 DNA stays, 39 bases, in frame from base 1. The sequence is built from TRBV19 and TRBJ2-3; a tentative D match to TRBD2 spans 6 bases. The sequencing sample was made of peripheral blood. The sequence came from a woman in her fifties or sixties with active or convalescent COVID-19. The nucleotide sequence reads as follows: TGTGCCACTGGGGGGTCAGGCACAGATACGCAGTATTTT. Its protein reads: CATGGSGTDTQYF.